The source of this T cell receptor (beta chain) is a study of cytomegalovirus exposure and HLA in healthy donors. Profiling relied on immunoSEQ multiplex PCR, and the TCRdb table lists in-frame clones only, not all of them. Altogether roughly 100,000 clones are present, over 85% being singletons, with the ten largest covering 0.85% to 0.95%. Germline V gene data show CDR1 as SGHTA and CDR2 as FQGTGA. Trimming removed 5 bases at V and 8 bases at J, with 15 bases between. The CDR3 has 13 residues. A single count supports this clone. The chain links TRBV7-3 to TRBJ1-2, with a possible D match to TRBD1 (6 bases). The source of this sequence is a woman between 18 and 30 years old in good health and CMV-seronegative. What was sequenced was PBMCs. CDR3 in amino acids: CASSPTGFGGYTF. In DNA form, the CDR3 reads TGTGCCAGCAGCCCAACAGGGTTCGGAGGCTACACCTTC. Complete variable domain (other parts from reference TRBV7-3 and TRBJ1-2): GAGVSQTPSNKVTEKGKYVELRCDPISGHTALYWYRQSLGQGPEFLIYFQGTGAADDSGLPNDRFFAVRPEGSVSTLKIQRTERGDSAVYLCASSPTGFGGYTFGSGTRLTVV.